This T cell receptor (beta chain) appears in the sequencing data of a study of cytomegalovirus exposure and HLA in healthy donors. Overall study findings and caveats: A later look showed TCR association rates differing by HLA locus, highest for DRB1 and lowest for HLA-C.

This CDR3 spans 12 amino acids. Germline V gene sequence: CDR1 SGHAT, CDR2 FQNNGV. The V and J ends lost 1 base and 3 bases respectively, with 4 bases between them. PCR was performed using 60 Vbeta and 13 Jbeta primers. Using immunoSEQ multiplex PCR, the repertoire was profiled, and TCRdb retains in-frame clones only, with some absent. The sample lists about 190,000 clones; roughly 77% were seen once. Comment on this clone: Its antigen remains unknown. This sample also contains other DNA sequences that code for the same CDR3.

Material: PBMCs. V is TRBV11-2 and J is TRBJ2-7; no reliable D call. This clonotype originated in a woman in her forties or fifties in good health and CMV-seronegative. Written as DNA, the CDR3 is TGTGCCAGCAGCTTAGCCGGCTACGAGCAGTACTTC. As protein: CASSLAGYEQYF. The full variable domain, with the rest looked up from reference TRBV11-2 and TRBJ2-7, is EAGVAQSPRYKIIEKRQSVAFWCNPISGHATLYWYQQILGQGPKLLIQFQNNGVVDDSQLPKDRFSAERLKGVDSTLKIQPAKLEDSAVYLCASSLAGYEQYFGPGTRLTVT.